The 10 T cell receptor beta chains reported below all come from one sample, sequenced in a study of molecular identifiers for immune sequencing clone quantification. MiXCR was run by TCRdb on the PCR reads, yielding one entry per CDR3 protein. The table lists over 35,000 distinct CDR3 sequences, 18% of them singletons. The sequencing sample was made of naive CD8+ T cells from blood, with Jurkat cell RNA spiked in. The subset was: FACS-sorted CD8+CD4-CCR7+CD45RA+ naive T cells. These receptors all stem from a human donor in good health. Some libraries in this study had Jurkat cell RNA spiked in.

The chain couples TRBV28 to TRBJ2-7; D not resolved. Germline V lookup: CDR1 MDHEN, CDR2 SYDVKM. This CDR3 has 17 amino acids. V was clipped by 6 bases and J by 2 bases, with 23 bases between them. The CDR3 sequence: CASSPLSNSPLTYEQYF. For the CDR3, the DNA is TGTGCCAGCAGCCCCCTCTCCAACAGCCCATTAACCTACGAGCAGTACTTC.

This clonotype has ten or more counts. CDR3 sequence: CASSGQGWQPQHF. The CDR3 bases are TGTGCCAGCAGTGGACAGGGGTGGCAGCCCCAGCATTTT. This rearrangement joins TRBV25-1 to TRBJ1-5; 8 bases map to TRBD1. Germline V gene lookup returns CDR1 MGHDK and CDR2 SYGVNS. The trim removed 4 bases at V and 7 bases at J, leaving 3 bases unmatched. CDR3 length equals 13 residues.

In regard to this clonotype: A much larger clone lies one base from this, so it may be a read error. The J gene is TRBJ2-7, the V gene TRBV10-2; TRBD2 is a possible D gene (6 bases). CDR1 is WSHSY and CDR2 is SAAADI in the germline V gene. The CDR3 is 12 amino acids. Deletions cut 8 bases from V and 0 bases from J, with 8 bases between. The CDR3 here is CASVGGSYEQYF. The CDR3 coding sequence is TGCGCCAGCGTCGGGGGCTCCTACGAGCAGTACTTC.

This clonotype has ten or more counts. The chain uses TRBV18 and TRBJ2-7; 14 nucleotides match TRBD2. Germline lookup yields CDR1 KGHSH and CDR2 LQKENI. CDR3 length: 16 amino acids. V was clipped by 5 bases and J by 2 bases; unmatched bases: 5. CDR3 nucleotides: TGTGCCAGCTCAGCAAGACTAGCGGGAGGGCCCTACGAGCAGTACTTC. Translation gives CASSARLAGGPYEQYF.

This clonotype was recorded at least ten times. This rearrangement joins TRBV14 to TRBJ1-1; a weak D match, TRBD1 (5 bases). The V and J ends lost 1 base and 3 bases respectively, with 12 bases between them. The CDR3 covers 15 residues. The V gene's germline CDR1 is SGHDN and CDR2 FVKESK. The CDR3 reads CASSQARGVYTEAFF. The CDR3 nucleotides read TGTGCCAGCAGCCAAGCACGGGGGGTTTACACTGAAGCTTTCTTT.

The genes are TRBV2 and TRBJ2-1; weak D call: TRBD2 (7 bases). Between the trimmed V and J ends, which lost 3 bases and 2 bases, there was a span of 17 bases. The CDR3 extends over 17 amino acids. Germline V gene sequence: CDR1 SNHLY, CDR2 FYNNEI. The CDR3 sequence: CASSDDRSGTTYNEQFF. CDR3 bases: TGTGCCAGCAGTGACGACCGGAGCGGGACAACCTACAATGAGCAGTTCTTC.

On this clonotype: This may arise from a read error, as a much more abundant clone is one base away. This chain uses TRBV27 with TRBJ1-5, with TRBD1 matching 8 bases. Germline V CDR1 and CDR2: MNHEY, SMNVEV (reference sequence). This CDR3 region has 17 residues. In nucleotides, the CDR3 is TGTGCCGGCAGTTTATATGCGCCAGGACAGGGAATCTTGCCCCAGCATTTT. Its protein product is CAGSLYAPGQGILPQHF.

This clonotype was detected many times. The chain recombines TRBV25-1 with TRBJ1-1; a possible D gene is TRBD1 (5 bases). V was trimmed by 4 bases and J by 4 bases, leaving 10 bases between them. Germline V gives CDR1 MGHDK, CDR2 SYGVNS. The CDR3 runs to 13 residues. CDR3 bases: TGTGCCAGCAGTGTTGAGGGGATCACTGAAGCTTTCTTT. This translates into CASSVEGITEAFF.

This clonotype was seen repeatedly, ten times or more. V and J are TRBV7-9 and TRBJ2-1; D may correspond to TRBD1 or TRBD2 (5 bases each). The germline V gene encodes CDR1 SEHNR and CDR2 FQNEAQ (reference sequence). The CDR3 totals 15 residues. Trimming cost V 3 bases and J 8 bases, with 17 bases left between them. CDR3 sequence: CASSLGVQFLDEQFF. CDR3 nucleotides: TGTGCCAGCAGCTTGGGGGTTCAGTTCCTCGATGAGCAGTTCTTC.

This clonotype was detected only a few times. The chain joins TRBV12-3 or TRBV12-4 to TRBJ2-1, with 10 positions matching TRBD2. The CDR3 spans 15 residues. The ends lost 3 bases at V and 5 bases at J; junction bases unmatched: 4. CDR3 nucleotides: TGTGCCAGCAGTTTCGCCCTAGCGGGAGACAATGAGCAGTTCTTC. Translating it yields CASSFALAGDNEQFF.